These T cell receptor beta chains were read from a single sample in a study of type 1 regulatory T cells. The antigens these receptors bind are not known. Each CDR3 protein is one row after TCRdb ran MiXCR on the reads. The sample has tens of thousands of distinct CDR3 sequences; roughly 50% are singletons. Sequencing was done on a sample of cultured T cells, either the whole culture or a sorted T cell fraction (not recorded which). These receptor sequences come from a human donor in good health. Each CDR3 is given with its conserved first and last residue. The order of the fields is V gene, clone size, D gene, J gene, CDR3 protein, CDR3 DNA. A D gene is named only where the DNA matches it firmly. For some rows the clone size is stated as once, few or many, or as a class when expanded; others skip it.

>TRBV5-4|NA|NA|TRBJ1-4
CASSLNRGGVEKLFF
TGTGCCAGCAGCTTGAATCGGGGCGGCGTTGAAAAACTGTTTTTT
>TRBV6-5|NA|NA|TRBJ1-2
CASRGAGRDGYTF
TGTGCCAGCAGGGGCGCAGGGCGGGATGGCTACACCTTC
>TRBV6-5|NA|NA|TRBJ1-1
CASTPPRHTEAFF
TGTGCCAGCACCCCACCGCGCCACACTGAAGCTTTCTTT
>TRBV11-2|NA|NA|TRBJ2-7
CASSLVAASSYEQYF
TGTGCCAGCAGCTTAGTTGCGGCGAGCTCCTACGAGCAGTACTTC
>TRBV12-3/TRBV12-4|medium-sized|TRBD1|TRBJ1-2
CASSSTGTGGIYTF
TGTGCCAGCAGTTCCACCGGGACAGGGGGGATCTACACCTTC
>TRBV12-3/TRBV12-4|many|TRBD2|TRBJ2-7
CASSFRLADYEQYF
TGTGCCAGCAGTTTTCGGCTAGCGGACTACGAGCAGTACTTC
>TRBV10-3|medium-sized|TRBD1|TRBJ1-2
CAIQGAGNYGYTF
TGTGCCATTCAGGGGGCCGGCAACTATGGCTACACCTTC
>TRBV11-2|NA|NA|TRBJ1-6
CASSLDPGISPLHF
TGTGCCAGCAGCTTAGATCCAGGGATTTCACCCCTCCACTTT
>TRBV2|NA|NA|TRBJ1-1
CASIYRNLNTEAFF
TGTGCCAGCATTTACAGGAACTTGAACACTGAAGCTTTCTTT
>TRBV6-5|NA|TRBD2|TRBJ2-5
CASRPRQRGGSRETQYF
TGTGCCAGCAGGCCTCGCCAGCGGGGGGGGTCACGAGAGACCCAGTACTTC
>TRBV28|NA|NA|TRBJ2-1
CASSPWGSARGNEQFF
TGTGCCAGCAGCCCTTGGGGCTCGGCTAGAGGCAATGAGCAGTTCTTC
>TRBV30|NA|NA|TRBJ2-1
CAWDRDRRDQNEQFF
TGTGCCTGGGACCGGGACCGGAGGGATCAAAATGAGCAGTTCTTC
>TRBV6-6|NA|NA|TRBJ1-1
CASSSGGSAEVFF
TGTGCCAGCAGCTCCGGAGGGAGTGCTGAAGTTTTCTTT
>TRBV5-5|medium-sized|TRBD2|TRBJ2-7
CASSQAIPGLAGESSYEQYF
TGTGCCAGCAGCCAGGCTATACCGGGACTAGCGGGGGAGAGCTCCTACGAGCAGTACTTC
>TRBV12-3/TRBV12-4|many|TRBD1|TRBJ2-7
CASSLAGGINEQYF
TGTGCCAGCAGTTTAGCAGGGGGCATCAACGAGCAGTACTTC
>TRBV6-2/TRBV6-3|NA|NA|TRBJ1-2
CASSPGGANYGYTF
TGTGCCAGCAGCCCTGGAGGAGCTAACTATGGCTACACCTTC
>TRBV4-3|medium-sized|NA|TRBJ1-1
CASSQGGGLNTEAFF
TGCGCCAGCAGCCAAGGCGGGGGGTTGAACACTGAAGCTTTCTTT
>TRBV20-1|few|TRBD1|TRBJ1-5
CSASYPKTGGIGSNQPQHF
TGCAGTGCTAGCTATCCCAAGACAGGGGGCATCGGGAGCAATCAGCCCCAGCATTTT
>TRBV5-1|once|NA|TRBJ2-3
CASSLGDYTDTQYF
TGCGCCAGCAGCTTGGGAGATTACACAGATACGCAGTATTTT
>TRBV5-1|few|NA|TRBJ2-7
CASSAPSHEQYF
TGCGCCAGCAGTGCCCCTTCCCACGAGCAGTACTTC
>TRBV27|few|TRBD2|TRBJ2-1
CASSLRTSGAPGYNEQFF
TGTGCCAGCAGTTTGAGGACTAGCGGGGCGCCAGGCTACAATGAGCAGTTCTTC
>TRBV5-1|NA|NA|TRBJ1-2
CTSSLSWGSGDGYTF
TGCACCAGCAGCTTGAGTTGGGGCTCTGGAGATGGCTACACCTTC
>TRBV6-2/TRBV6-3|NA|NA|TRBJ2-2
CASTRAGNTGELFF
TGTGCCAGCACCCGGGCGGGGAACACCGGGGAGCTGTTTTTT
>TRBV6-5|NA|NA|TRBJ1-4
CASRRAGQNNEKLFF
TGTGCCAGCAGACGGGCCGGACAGAATAATGAAAAACTGTTTTTT
>TRBV7-8|NA|NA|TRBJ1-5
CASSLLGPDQPQHF
TGTGCCAGCAGCTTATTAGGGCCGGATCAGCCCCAGCATTTT
>TRBV5-1|NA|TRBD2|TRBJ2-5
CASSAGLAQETQYF
TGCGCCAGCAGCGCGGGACTAGCCCAAGAGACCCAGTACTTC
>TRBV7-9|few|NA|TRBJ2-3
CASSLARLATQYF
TGTGCCAGCAGCTTAGCGCGGCTAGCTACGCAGTATTTT